The rows below give T cell receptor beta chains drawn from one sample of a study of T-cell memory formation after mild COVID-19. Each CDR3 protein gets one entry after TCRdb re-called the 5' RACE reads with MiXCR. The sample lists 200,000 to 250,000 distinct CDR3 sequences, about a sixth seen once, with around 3.7% in the top ten. The specimen sequenced was PBMCs or a T cell subset sorted from them (not recorded which). The receptors were sampled from a man aged 18 to 30 who had mild COVID-19 (a few samples of this study predate the infection). Cell type and time point are not known. The CDR3 runs from the conserved cysteine through the conserved F or W. The D gene is left open where the match is weak. Clone sizes are given selectively: once, few, many, or a class where the clone is expanded.

cdr3_nt cdr3_aa v_call clone_size d_call j_call
TGTGCCAGCAGTCCTGCGGGACTAGTCTCCAATGAGCAGTTCTTC CASSPAGLVSNEQFF TRBV7-6 many TRBD2 TRBJ2-1
TGTGCCAGCAGCCGACAGGTGGGAGGGTATGGCTACACCTTC CASSRQVGGYGYTF TRBV7-9 once - TRBJ1-2
TGTGCCAGCAGCTTGACAAACTATGGCTACACCTTC CASSLTNYGYTF TRBV11-2 many - TRBJ1-2
TGTGCCAGCAGCTTAAGAGCGGCCCTAGCCAAAAACATTCAGTACTTC CASSLRAALAKNIQYF TRBV7-2 many - TRBJ2-4
TGCGCCAGCAGGGAGACAGTCAACACTGAAGCTTTCTTT CASRETVNTEAFF TRBV5-1 - - TRBJ1-1
TGCAGTGCTAGCTCCGGGACACGGACCCAGCCCCAGCATTTT CSASSGTRTQPQHF TRBV20-1 - - TRBJ1-5
TGTGCCAGCAGCCCGAGGGGACAGCTCAGCTCTGGAAACACCATATATTTT CASSPRGQLSSGNTIYF TRBV7-6 - TRBD1 TRBJ1-3
TGTGCCAGCATACTTGGGCAGGCTAAGGGTGAGCAGTTCTTC CASILGQAKGEQFF TRBV27 - - TRBJ2-1
TGTGCCAGCTCACCACCCGCGGGGGGTCCCAATGAGCAGTTCTTC CASSPPAGGPNEQFF TRBV18 few TRBD2 TRBJ2-1
TGTGCCAGCAGTTACGACGGGGTTTCTGGAAACACCATATATTTT CASSYDGVSGNTIYF TRBV6-5 - - TRBJ1-3
TGCGCCAGCACCCAAGGGTGGGGGTTAGAGACCCAGTACTTC CASTQGWGLETQYF TRBV5-1 many - TRBJ2-5
TGTGCCAGCATCAACCCCTCGCCGAGCGGGGGGTACAATGAGCAGTTCTTC CASINPSPSGGYNEQFF TRBV28 few TRBD2 TRBJ2-1
TGCAGTGCCCTGGGGGCCGGACAGGGCTCTTCGGAGCAGTACTTC CSALGAGQGSSEQYF TRBV20-1 - TRBD1 TRBJ2-7
TGTGCCAGCAGCTTGGGGATTCTAGCCAAAAACATTCAGTACTTC CASSLGILAKNIQYF TRBV5-6 few - TRBJ2-4
TGTGCCACCAGCGGGGGGGGAGATCGTTACGAGCAGTACTTC CATSGGGDRYEQYF TRBV15 - TRBD2 TRBJ2-7
TGTGCCAGCAGACGAGGACAGGGCCAAGAGACCCAGTACTTC CASRRGQGQETQYF TRBV5-5 - TRBD1 TRBJ2-5
TGTGCCAGTCGACAGGCTACCTACAATGAGCAGTTCTTC CASRQATYNEQFF TRBV2 - - TRBJ2-1
TGTGCCAGCAGTCTAGCGTCTAGCACAGATACGCAGTATTTT CASSLASSTDTQYF TRBV7-2 many - TRBJ2-3
TGTGCCAGCAGCCGCGGACGGGGAGCAGTCTACGAGCAGTACTTC CASSRGRGAVYEQYF TRBV5-5 - - TRBJ2-7
TGTGCCAGCAGCTTATTTGCGGGGGGGCCGGGCACCGGGGAGCTGTTTTTT CASSLFAGGPGTGELFF TRBV7-2 - TRBD2 TRBJ2-2
TGCAGCGTTGTACAGGGTAATGAAAAACTGTTTTTT CSVVQGNEKLFF TRBV29-1 few - TRBJ1-4
TGTGCCAGCAGCTTAAGGGTAGCGGGGGGGTCCGCAGATACGCAGTATTTT CASSLRVAGGSADTQYF TRBV7-2 - TRBD2 TRBJ2-3
TGTGCCAGCAGTTCCTCTAGTAGCGGGGGCACAGATACGCAGTATTTT CASSSSSSGGTDTQYF TRBV7-9 few TRBD2 TRBJ2-3
TGTGCCAGCACCCCAAGAAAGGCAGCTTTCTTT CASTPRKAAFF TRBV11-2 - - TRBJ1-1
TGTGCCAGCTCAATCATGGACGGACCCCTCTACAATGAGCAGTTCTTC CASSIMDGPLYNEQFF TRBV18 - - TRBJ2-1
TGTGCCAGCAGTCAGGGACAGGGTAGCACAGATACGCAGTATTTT CASSQGQGSTDTQYF TRBV12-3/TRBV12-4 - TRBD1 TRBJ2-3
TGCAGCGTTGAATCGGGCGCGGGGGGCGGTGAGACCCAGTACTTC CSVESGAGGGETQYF TRBV29-1 few TRBD2 TRBJ2-5
TGCGCCAGCAGCCAAGAAGAGGGGGCTTCTGGGGCCAACGTCCTGACTTTC CASSQEEGASGANVLTF TRBV4-3 - TRBD1 TRBJ2-6
TGTGCCAGCAGTTATAGGTTCTCTGGAAACACCATATATTTT CASSYRFSGNTIYF TRBV12-3/TRBV12-4 few - TRBJ1-3
TGCAGCGTTGAGGGTCCCGGGGGCTACGAGCAGTACTTC CSVEGPGGYEQYF TRBV29-1 - - TRBJ2-7
TGCAGTGCGCCGGGACAGGGCACAAGTCAGCCCCAGCATTTT CSAPGQGTSQPQHF TRBV20-1 few TRBD1 TRBJ1-5
TGTGCCAGCAGCTTAGCGGGGGCGATTCGTACGCAGTATTTT CASSLAGAIRTQYF TRBV7-2 - - TRBJ2-3
TGCAGTGCTAGCGGGAATGAGGGGAACACTGAAGCTTTCTTT CSASGNEGNTEAFF TRBV20-1 - - TRBJ1-1
TGTGCCAGCAGCCCCGGGGGGGGCCTCCGACCCCAGCATTTT CASSPGGGLRPQHF TRBV7-2 few - TRBJ1-5
TGCGCCAGCAGCTTGGCCCTGGGCGGGGGCACAGATACGCAGTATTTT CASSLALGGGTDTQYF TRBV5-1 many - TRBJ2-3
TGTGCCAGCAGTCGGCAGGGGGGAGAAAAGAACTATGGCTACACCTTC CASSRQGGEKNYGYTF TRBV6-5 once TRBD1 TRBJ1-2
TGTGCCTGGACCCCCGGCGGGTTGTCCAAAAACATTCAGTACTTC CAWTPGGLSKNIQYF TRBV30 few - TRBJ2-4
TGCGCCAGCAGCTTCCGGGACTCAGGGCGGGAGACCCAGTACTTC CASSFRDSGRETQYF TRBV4-3 - - TRBJ2-5
TGTGCCAGCAGCGTAGAGGCAGGCAGGCAGCCCCAGCATTTT CASSVEAGRQPQHF TRBV9 few - TRBJ1-5
TGTGCCAGCAGCCAGCAGGGGGGGAATCAGCCCCAGCATTTT CASSQQGGNQPQHF TRBV2 - TRBD1 TRBJ1-5
TGTGCCAGCAGCTTCAGGCGGTCAAGCTCTGGGGCCAACGTCCTGACTTTC CASSFRRSSSGANVLTF TRBV7-2 - - TRBJ2-6
TGTGCCAGCTCCCGGGACAGAGACTACGAGCAGTACTTC CASSRDRDYEQYF TRBV12-3/TRBV12-4 many TRBD1 TRBJ2-7
TGTGCCAGCAGCTCATTGTTGCTCAATAATTCACCCCTCCACTTT CASSSLLLNNSPLHF TRBV5-6 few - TRBJ1-6
TGTGCCAGCAGACAAAACGATGAAGCTTTCTTT CASRQNDEAFF TRBV7-2 - - TRBJ1-1
TGTGCCAGCAGCCTGATGCCGGGACAGGAAAAACTGTTTTTT CASSLMPGQEKLFF TRBV5-4 - TRBD1 TRBJ1-4
TGCGCCAGCAGCTTGGGTACTAGGGCCTCTTCCACAGATACGCAGTATTTT CASSLGTRASSTDTQYF TRBV5-1 - - TRBJ2-3
TGTGCCAGCAGAAACCAGGGACACGAGCAGTACTTC CASRNQGHEQYF TRBV6-2/TRBV6-3 few - TRBJ2-7
TGTGCCAGTAGTATTGGTAACGCGGGGAGACAGCCCCAGCATTTT CASSIGNAGRQPQHF TRBV19 few - TRBJ1-5
TGTGCCAGCAGCAGACCGGGACAGGGTAACACTGAAGCTTTCTTT CASSRPGQGNTEAFF TRBV7-2 - TRBD1 TRBJ1-1
TGTGCCAGCAGTTTATCCAACTATGGCTACACCTTC CASSLSNYGYTF TRBV12-3/TRBV12-4 many - TRBJ1-2
TGTGCCAGCAGTAGACAGGGATCGAACACTGAAGCTTTCTTT CASSRQGSNTEAFF TRBV6-5 few TRBD1 TRBJ1-1
TGTGCCAGCAGCCCGGACAGGGATGGTTATAATTCACCCCTCCACTTT CASSPDRDGYNSPLHF TRBV7-9 few TRBD1 TRBJ1-6
TGTGCCAGCAGCCATCCAGGCTCAGGGGTCCGTGCAGAGACCCAGTACTTC CASSHPGSGVRAETQYF TRBV4-2 - - TRBJ2-5
TGTGCCAGCAGCTACGTAACGGGACAGGGGCGCCCTGAAGCTTTCTTT CASSYVTGQGRPEAFF TRBV7-2 - TRBD1 TRBJ1-1
TGCAGTGCTAGATTTGGCAGTATTAACACCATATATTTT CSARFGSINTIYF TRBV20-1 many - TRBJ1-3
TGTGCCAGCGAGGGACAGACCAAAAACATTCAGTACTTC CASEGQTKNIQYF TRBV28 few TRBD1 TRBJ2-4
TGCGCCAGCAACGGACAGGGGCCAGATACGCAGTATTTT CASNGQGPDTQYF TRBV10-2 few TRBD1 TRBJ2-3
TGCGCCAGCAGCCACGGGCGCAATGAGCAGTTCTTC CASSHGRNEQFF TRBV4-1 few - TRBJ2-1
TGTGCCAGCGGTCGACAGGGGGCGGCTAATGAAAAACTGTTTTTT CASGRQGAANEKLFF TRBV7-2 many TRBD1 TRBJ1-4